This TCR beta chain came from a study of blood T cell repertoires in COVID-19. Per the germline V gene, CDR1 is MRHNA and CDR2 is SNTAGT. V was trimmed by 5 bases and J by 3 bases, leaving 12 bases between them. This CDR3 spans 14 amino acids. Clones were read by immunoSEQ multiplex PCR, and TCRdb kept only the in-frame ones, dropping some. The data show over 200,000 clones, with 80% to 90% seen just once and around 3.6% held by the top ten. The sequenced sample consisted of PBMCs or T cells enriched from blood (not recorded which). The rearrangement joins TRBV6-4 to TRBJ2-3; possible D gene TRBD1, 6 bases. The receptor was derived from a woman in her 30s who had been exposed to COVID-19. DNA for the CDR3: TGTGCCAGCAGTCCGCAGGGGATAACAGATACGCAGTATTTT. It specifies CASSPQGITDTQYF.